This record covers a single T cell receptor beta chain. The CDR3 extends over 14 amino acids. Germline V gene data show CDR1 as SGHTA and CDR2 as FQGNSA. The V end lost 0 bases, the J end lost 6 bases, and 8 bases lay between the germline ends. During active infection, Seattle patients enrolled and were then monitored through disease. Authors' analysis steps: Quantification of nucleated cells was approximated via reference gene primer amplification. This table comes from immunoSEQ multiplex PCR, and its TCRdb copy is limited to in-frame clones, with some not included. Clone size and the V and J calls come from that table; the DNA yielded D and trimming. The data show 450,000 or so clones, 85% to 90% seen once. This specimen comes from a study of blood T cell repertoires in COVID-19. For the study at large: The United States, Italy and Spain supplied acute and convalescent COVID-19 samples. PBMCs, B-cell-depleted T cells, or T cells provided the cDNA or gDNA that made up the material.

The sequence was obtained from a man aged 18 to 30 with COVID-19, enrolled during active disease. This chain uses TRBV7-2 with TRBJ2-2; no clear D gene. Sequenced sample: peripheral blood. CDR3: CASSLAVFPGELFF. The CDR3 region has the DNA TGTGCCAGCAGCTTAGCTGTATTTCCCGGGGAGCTGTTTTTT.